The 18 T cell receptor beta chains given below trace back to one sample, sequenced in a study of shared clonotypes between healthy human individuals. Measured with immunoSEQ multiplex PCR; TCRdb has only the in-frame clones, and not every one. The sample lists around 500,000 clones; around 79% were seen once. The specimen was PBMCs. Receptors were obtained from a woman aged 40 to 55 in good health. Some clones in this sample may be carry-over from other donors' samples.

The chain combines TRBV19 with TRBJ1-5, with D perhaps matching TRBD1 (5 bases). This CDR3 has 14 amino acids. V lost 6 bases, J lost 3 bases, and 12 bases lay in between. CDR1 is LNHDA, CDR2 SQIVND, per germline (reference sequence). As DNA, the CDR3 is TGTGCCAGTAGCACCAGGGAATTCAATCAGCCCCAGCATTTT. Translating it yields CASSTREFNQPQHF.

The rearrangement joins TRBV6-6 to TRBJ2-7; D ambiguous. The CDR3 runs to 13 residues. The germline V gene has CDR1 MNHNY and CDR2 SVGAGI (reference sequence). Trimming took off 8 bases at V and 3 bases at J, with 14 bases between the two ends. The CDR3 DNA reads TGTGCCAGCTCCAAGGGCTCCCGCTACGAGCAGTACTTC. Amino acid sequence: CASSKGSRYEQYF.

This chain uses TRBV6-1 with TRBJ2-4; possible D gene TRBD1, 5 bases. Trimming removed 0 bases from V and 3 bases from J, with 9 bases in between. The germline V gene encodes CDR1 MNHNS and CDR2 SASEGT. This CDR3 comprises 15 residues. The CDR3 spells CASSEARVGKNIQYF. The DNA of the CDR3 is TGTGCCAGCAGTGAAGCCAGGGTTGGCAAAAACATTCAGTACTTC.

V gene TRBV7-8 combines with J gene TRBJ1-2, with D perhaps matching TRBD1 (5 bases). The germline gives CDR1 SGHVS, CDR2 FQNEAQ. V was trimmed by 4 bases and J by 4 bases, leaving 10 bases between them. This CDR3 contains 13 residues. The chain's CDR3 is CASSSRRGYGYTF. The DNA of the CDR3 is TGTGCCAGCAGCTCCAGAAGGGGCTATGGCTACACCTTC.

The CDR3 nucleotides read TGTGCCATCAGTGAGCTGACAGGGGGTTATGGCTACACCTTC. Residues: CAISELTGGYGYTF. The chain couples TRBV10-3 to TRBJ1-2; 9 bases agree with TRBD1. This CDR3 is built from 14 residues. The V segment lost 2 bases and the J segment 5 bases; nucleotides outside the gene matches: 3. CDR1 is ENHRY and CDR2 is SYGVKD in the germline V gene.

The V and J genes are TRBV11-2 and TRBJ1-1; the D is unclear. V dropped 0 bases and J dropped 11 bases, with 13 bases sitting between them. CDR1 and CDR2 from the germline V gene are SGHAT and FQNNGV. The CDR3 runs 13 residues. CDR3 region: CASSLDIPEAAFF. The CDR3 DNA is TGTGCCAGCAGCTTAGATATTCCGGAAGCGGCTTTCTTT. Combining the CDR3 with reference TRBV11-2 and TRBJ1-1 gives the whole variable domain EAGVAQSPRYKIIEKRQSVAFWCNPISGHATLYWYQQILGQGPKLLIQFQNNGVVDDSQLPKDRFSAERLKGVDSTLKIQPAKLEDSAVYLCASSLDIPEAAFFGQGTRLTVV.

The CDR3 spells CASSVRRDRSSYEQYF. The DNA for the CDR3 is TGTGCCAGCAGTGTACGCCGGGACAGGAGCTCCTACGAGCAGTACTTC. The chain recombines TRBV28 with TRBJ2-7; 8 bases agree with TRBD1. The V gene's germline CDR1 is MDHEN and CDR2 SYDVKM. The CDR3 length is 16 residues. The ends lost 5 bases at V and 0 bases at J; junction bases unmatched: 9.

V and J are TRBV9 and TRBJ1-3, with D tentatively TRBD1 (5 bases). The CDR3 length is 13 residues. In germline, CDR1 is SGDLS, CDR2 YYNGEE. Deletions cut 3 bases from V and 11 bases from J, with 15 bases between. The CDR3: CASSALFGGAIYF. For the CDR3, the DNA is TGTGCCAGCAGCGCCTTGTTTGGGGGTGCCATATATTTT.

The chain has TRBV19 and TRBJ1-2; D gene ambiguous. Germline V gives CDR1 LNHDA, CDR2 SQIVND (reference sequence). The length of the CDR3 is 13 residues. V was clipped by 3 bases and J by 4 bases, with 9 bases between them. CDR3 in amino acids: CASSIRAFYGYTF. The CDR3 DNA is TGTGCCAGTAGTATTCGGGCCTTCTATGGCTACACCTTC.

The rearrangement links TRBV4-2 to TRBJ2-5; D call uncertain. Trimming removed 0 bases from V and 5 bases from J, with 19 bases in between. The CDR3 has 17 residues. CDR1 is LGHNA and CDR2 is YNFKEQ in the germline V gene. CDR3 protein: CASSQERGAAVGETQYF. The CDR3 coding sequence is TGTGCCAGCAGCCAAGAACGCGGAGCCGCGGTTGGGGAGACCCAGTACTTC.

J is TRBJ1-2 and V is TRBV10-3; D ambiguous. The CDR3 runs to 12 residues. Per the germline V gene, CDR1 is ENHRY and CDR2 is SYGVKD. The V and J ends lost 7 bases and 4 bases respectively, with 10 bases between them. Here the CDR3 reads CAITPDFYGYTF. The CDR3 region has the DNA TGTGCCATCACCCCGGACTTCTATGGCTACACCTTC.

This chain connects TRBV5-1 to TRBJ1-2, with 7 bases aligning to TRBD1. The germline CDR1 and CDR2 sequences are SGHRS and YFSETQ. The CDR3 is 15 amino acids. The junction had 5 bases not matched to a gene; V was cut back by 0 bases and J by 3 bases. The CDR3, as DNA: TGCGCCAGCAGCTTGGCGTTGGGGACAGACTATGGCTACACCTTC. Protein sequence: CASSLALGTDYGYTF.

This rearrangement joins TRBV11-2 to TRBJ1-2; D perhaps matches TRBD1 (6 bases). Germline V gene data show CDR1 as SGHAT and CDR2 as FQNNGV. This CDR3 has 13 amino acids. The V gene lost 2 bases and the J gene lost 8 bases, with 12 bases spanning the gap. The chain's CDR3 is CASSLIQGGGYTF. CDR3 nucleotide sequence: TGTGCCAGCAGCTTAATCCAAGGGGGAGGCTACACCTTC.

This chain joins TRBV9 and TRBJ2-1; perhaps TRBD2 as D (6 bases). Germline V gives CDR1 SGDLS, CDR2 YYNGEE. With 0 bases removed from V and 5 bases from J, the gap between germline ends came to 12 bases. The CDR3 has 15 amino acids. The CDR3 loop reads CASSVGPSEDNEQFF. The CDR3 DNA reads TGTGCCAGCAGCGTAGGTCCTAGCGAAGACAATGAGCAGTTCTTC.

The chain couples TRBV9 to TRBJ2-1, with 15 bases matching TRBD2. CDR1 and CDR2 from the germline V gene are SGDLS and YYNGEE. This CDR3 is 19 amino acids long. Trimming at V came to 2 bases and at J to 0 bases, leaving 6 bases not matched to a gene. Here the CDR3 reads CASSVGGLAGGRSYNEQFF. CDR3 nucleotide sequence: TGTGCCAGCAGCGTCGGGGGACTAGCGGGAGGCCGCTCCTACAATGAGCAGTTCTTC.

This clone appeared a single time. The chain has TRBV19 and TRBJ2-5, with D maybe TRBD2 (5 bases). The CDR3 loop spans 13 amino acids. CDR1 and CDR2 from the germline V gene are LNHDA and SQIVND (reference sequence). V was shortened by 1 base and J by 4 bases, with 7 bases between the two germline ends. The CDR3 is CASSIVAGETQYF. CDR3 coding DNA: TGTGCCAGTAGTATAGTTGCGGGAGAGACCCAGTACTTC.

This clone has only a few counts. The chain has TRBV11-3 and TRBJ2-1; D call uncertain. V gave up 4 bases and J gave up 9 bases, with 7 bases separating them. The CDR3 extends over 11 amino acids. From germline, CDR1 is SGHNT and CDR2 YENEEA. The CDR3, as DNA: TGTGCCAGCAGCTGGGGTGGTGAGCAGTTCTTC. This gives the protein CASSWGGEQFF. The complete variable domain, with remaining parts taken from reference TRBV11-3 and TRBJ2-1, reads EAGVVQSPRYKIIEKKQPVAFWCNPISGHNTLYWYLQNLGQGPELLIRYENEEAVDDSQLPKDRFSAERLKGVDSTLKIQPAELGDSAVYLCASSWGGEQFFGPGTRLTVL.

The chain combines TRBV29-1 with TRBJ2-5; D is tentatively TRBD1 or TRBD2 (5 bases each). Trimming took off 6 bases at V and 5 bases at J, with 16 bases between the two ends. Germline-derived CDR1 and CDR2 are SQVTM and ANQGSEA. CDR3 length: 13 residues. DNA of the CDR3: TGCAGCGTCCCCGAGGGTTCAGGGGAGACCCAGTACTTC. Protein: CSVPEGSGETQYF.